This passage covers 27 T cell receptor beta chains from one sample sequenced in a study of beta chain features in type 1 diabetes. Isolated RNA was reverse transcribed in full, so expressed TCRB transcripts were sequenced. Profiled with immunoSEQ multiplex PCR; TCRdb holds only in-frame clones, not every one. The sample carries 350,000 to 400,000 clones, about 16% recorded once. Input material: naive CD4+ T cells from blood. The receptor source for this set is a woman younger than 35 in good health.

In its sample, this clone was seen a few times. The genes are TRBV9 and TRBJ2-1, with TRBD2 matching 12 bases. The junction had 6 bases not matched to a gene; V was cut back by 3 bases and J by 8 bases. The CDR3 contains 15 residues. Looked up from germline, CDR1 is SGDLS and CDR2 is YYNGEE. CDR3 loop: CASSARLAGEHEQFF. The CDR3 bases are TGTGCCAGCAGCGCACGACTAGCGGGAGAGCATGAGCAGTTCTTC.

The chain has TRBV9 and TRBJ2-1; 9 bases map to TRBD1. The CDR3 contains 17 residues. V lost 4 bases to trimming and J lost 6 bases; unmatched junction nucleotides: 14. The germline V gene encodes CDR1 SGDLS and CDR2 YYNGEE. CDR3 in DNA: TGTGCCAGCAGCATAGTATCCGGGACAGGGCTTTCCAATGAGCAGTTCTTC. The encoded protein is CASSIVSGTGLSNEQFF.

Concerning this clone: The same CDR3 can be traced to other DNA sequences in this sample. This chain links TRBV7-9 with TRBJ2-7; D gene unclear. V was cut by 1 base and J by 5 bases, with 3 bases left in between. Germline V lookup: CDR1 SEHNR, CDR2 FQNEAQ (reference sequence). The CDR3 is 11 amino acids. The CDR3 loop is CASSLVDEQYF. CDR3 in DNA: TGTGCCAGCAGCTTAGTCGACGAGCAGTACTTC.

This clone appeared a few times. This CDR3 reads CAWRLAGKSEQYF. The DNA for the CDR3 is TGTGCCTGGAGACTAGCGGGAAAATCGGAGCAGTACTTC. V usage is TRBV30 and J usage is TRBJ2-7; 10 nucleotides agree with TRBD2. The ends lost 3 bases at V and 7 bases at J; junction bases unmatched: 6. The CDR3 consists of 13 residues. Per germline, CDR1 GTSNPN and CDR2 SVGIG (reference sequence).

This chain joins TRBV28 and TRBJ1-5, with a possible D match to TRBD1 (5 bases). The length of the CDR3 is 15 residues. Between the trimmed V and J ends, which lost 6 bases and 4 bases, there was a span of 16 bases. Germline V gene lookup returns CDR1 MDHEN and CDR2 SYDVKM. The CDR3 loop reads CASRLPQETNQPQHF. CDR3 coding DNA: TGTGCCAGCAGACTCCCACAGGAGACGAATCAGCCCCAGCATTTT.

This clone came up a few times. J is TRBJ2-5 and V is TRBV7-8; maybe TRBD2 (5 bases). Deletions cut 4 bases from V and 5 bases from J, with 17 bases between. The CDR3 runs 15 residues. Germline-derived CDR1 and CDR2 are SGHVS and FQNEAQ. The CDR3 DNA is TGTGCCAGCAGCTCAGGAGGCACCACTAGGGAGACCCAGTACTTC. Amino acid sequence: CASSSGGTTRETQYF.

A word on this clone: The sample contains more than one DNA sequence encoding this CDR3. The CDR3 nucleotides are TGCGCCAGCAGCTTGGGGGCCTCCTACAATGAGCAGTTCTTC. As protein: CASSLGASYNEQFF. V and J are TRBV5-1 and TRBJ2-1; D uncertain. The V end lost 0 bases, the J end lost 0 bases, and 4 bases lay between the germline ends. The CDR3 contains 14 residues. Germline lookup yields CDR1 SGHRS and CDR2 YFSETQ.

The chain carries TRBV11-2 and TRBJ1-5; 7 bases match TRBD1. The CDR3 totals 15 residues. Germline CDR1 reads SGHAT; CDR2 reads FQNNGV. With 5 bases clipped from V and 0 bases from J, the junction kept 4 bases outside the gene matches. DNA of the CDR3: TGTGCCAGCAGCCCAACAGGGGTTAGCAATCAGCCCCAGCATTTT. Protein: CASSPTGVSNQPQHF. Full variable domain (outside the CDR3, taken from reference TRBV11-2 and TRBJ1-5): EAGVAQSPRYKIIEKRQSVAFWCNPISGHATLYWYQQILGQGPKLLIQFQNNGVVDDSQLPKDRFSAERLKGVDSTLKIQPAKLEDSAVYLCASSPTGVSNQPQHFGDGTRLSIL.

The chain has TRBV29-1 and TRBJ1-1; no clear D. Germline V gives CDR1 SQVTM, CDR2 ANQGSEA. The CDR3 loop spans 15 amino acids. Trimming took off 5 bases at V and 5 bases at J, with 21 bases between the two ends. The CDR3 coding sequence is TGCAGCGTTTTGTTTAGACTGGCCAGAAGAACTGAAGCTTTCTTT. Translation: CSVLFRLARRTEAFF.

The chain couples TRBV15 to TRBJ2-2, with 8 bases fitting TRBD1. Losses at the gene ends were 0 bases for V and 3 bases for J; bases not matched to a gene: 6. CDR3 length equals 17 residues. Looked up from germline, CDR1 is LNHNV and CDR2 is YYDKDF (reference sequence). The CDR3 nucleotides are TGTGCCACCAGCAGAGATGGTCGGACAGGGTACACCGGGGAGCTGTTTTTT. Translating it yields CATSRDGRTGYTGELFF.

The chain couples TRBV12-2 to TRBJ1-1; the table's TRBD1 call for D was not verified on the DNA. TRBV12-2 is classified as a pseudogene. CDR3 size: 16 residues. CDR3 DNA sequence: TGTGCAAGTCGCTCAGTATACAGGGGGCAATGCGCTGAAGCTTTCTTT. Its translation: CASRSVYRGQCAEAFF.

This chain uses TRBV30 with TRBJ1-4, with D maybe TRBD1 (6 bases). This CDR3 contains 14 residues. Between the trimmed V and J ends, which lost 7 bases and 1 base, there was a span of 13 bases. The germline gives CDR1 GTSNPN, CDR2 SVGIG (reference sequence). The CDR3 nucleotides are TGTGCCTACGCCTCGGACAGAACTAATGAAAAACTGTTTTTT. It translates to CAYASDRTNEKLFF.

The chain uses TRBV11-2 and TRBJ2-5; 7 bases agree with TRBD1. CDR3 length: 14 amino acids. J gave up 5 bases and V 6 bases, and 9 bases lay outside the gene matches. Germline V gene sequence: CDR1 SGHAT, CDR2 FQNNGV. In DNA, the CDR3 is TGTGCCAGCAGGAATAAGGGGGCAGGGGAGACCCAGTACTTC. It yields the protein CASRNKGAGETQYF.

CDR3 DNA sequence: TGTGCCAGCAGCCGGGAATACAATGAGCAGTTCTTC. Protein sequence: CASSREYNEQFF. The chain links TRBV11-3 to TRBJ2-1; the D gene is possibly TRBD2 (5 bases). Germline V gene sequence: CDR1 SGHNT, CDR2 YENEEA. V lost 5 bases to trimming and J lost 4 bases, with 6 bases between them. CDR3 length: 12 amino acids.

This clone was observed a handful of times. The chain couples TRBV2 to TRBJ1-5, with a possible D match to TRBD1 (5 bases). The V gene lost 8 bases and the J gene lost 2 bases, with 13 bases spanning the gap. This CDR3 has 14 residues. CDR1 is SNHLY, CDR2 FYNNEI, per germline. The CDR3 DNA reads TGTGCCAGCCTAGGCACAGGCGGCAATCAGCCCCAGCATTTT. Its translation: CASLGTGGNQPQHF.

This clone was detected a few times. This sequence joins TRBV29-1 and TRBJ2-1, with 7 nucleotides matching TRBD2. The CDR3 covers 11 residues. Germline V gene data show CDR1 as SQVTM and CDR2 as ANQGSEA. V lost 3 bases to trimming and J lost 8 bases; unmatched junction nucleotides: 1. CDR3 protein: CSVDRGDEQFF. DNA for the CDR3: TGCAGCGTTGACCGGGGGGATGAGCAGTTCTTC.

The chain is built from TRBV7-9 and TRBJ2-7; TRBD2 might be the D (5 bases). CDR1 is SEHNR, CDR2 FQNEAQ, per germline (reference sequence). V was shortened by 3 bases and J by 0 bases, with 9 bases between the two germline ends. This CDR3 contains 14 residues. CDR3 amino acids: CASSFQRSSYEQYF. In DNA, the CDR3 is TGTGCCAGCAGCTTCCAGCGGAGCTCCTACGAGCAGTACTTC.

CDR3 loop: CSVEPGLPMDEQFF. In nucleotides, the CDR3 is TGCAGCGTTGAGCCGGGACTGCCTATGGATGAGCAGTTCTTC. This chain uses TRBV29-1 with TRBJ2-1, with D possibly matching TRBD2 (6 bases). Germline V CDR1 and CDR2: SQVTM, ANQGSEA. CDR3 length: 14 residues. The V end lost 3 bases, the J end lost 8 bases, and 17 bases lay between the germline ends.

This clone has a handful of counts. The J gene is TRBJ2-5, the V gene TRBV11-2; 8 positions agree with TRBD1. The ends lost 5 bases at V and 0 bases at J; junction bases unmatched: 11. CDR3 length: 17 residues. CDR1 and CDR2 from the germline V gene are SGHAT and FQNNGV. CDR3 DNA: TGTGCCAGCAGCCTGGGCAGGGGGCGCGTTGACCAAGAGACCCAGTACTTC. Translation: CASSLGRGRVDQETQYF.

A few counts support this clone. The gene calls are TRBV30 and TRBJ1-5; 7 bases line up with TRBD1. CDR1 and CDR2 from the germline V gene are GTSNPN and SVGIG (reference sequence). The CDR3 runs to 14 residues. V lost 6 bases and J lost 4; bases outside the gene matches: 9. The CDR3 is CACNYRQGNQPQHF. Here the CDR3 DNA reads TGTGCCTGTAACTACCGACAGGGTAATCAGCCCCAGCATTTT.

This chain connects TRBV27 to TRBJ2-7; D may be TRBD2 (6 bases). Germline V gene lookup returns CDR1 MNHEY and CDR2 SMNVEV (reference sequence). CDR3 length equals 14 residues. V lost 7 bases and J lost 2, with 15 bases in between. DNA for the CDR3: TGTGCCAGCACCCCAAGGAGGGCCGCCTACGAGCAGTACTTC. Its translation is CASTPRRAAYEQYF.

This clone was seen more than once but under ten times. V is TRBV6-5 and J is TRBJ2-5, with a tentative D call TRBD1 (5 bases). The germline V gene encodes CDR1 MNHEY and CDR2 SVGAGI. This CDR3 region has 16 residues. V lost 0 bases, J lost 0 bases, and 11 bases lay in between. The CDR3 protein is CASSYSPRDYQETQYF. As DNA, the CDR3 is TGTGCCAGCAGTTACTCTCCCAGGGATTACCAAGAGACCCAGTACTTC.

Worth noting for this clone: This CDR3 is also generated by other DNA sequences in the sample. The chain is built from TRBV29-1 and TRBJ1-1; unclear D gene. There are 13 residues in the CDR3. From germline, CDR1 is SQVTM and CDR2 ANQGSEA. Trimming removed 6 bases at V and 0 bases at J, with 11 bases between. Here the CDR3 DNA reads TGCAGCGTGGTAAGACGGGTGAACACTGAAGCTTTCTTT. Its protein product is CSVVRRVNTEAFF.

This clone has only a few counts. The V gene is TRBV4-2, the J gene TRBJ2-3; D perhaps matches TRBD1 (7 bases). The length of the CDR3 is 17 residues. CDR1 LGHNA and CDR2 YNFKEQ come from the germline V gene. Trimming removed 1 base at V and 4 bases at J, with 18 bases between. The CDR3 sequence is CASSQARRQGGADTQYF. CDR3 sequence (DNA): TGTGCCAGCAGCCAAGCCCGGAGGCAGGGGGGAGCAGATACGCAGTATTTT.

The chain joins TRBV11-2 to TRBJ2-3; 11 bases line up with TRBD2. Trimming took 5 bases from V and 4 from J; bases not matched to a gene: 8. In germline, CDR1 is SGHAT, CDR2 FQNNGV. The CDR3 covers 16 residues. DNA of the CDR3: TGTGCCAGCAGCCTCAGACTAGCGGGAAACGCAGATACGCAGTATTTT. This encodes CASSLRLAGNADTQYF.

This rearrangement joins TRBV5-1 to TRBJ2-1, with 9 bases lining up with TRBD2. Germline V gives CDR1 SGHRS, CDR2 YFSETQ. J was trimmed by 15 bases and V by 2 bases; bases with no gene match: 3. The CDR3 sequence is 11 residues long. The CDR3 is CASSLGLASFF. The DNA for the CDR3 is TGCGCCAGCAGCTTAGGACTAGCGTCGTTCTTC.

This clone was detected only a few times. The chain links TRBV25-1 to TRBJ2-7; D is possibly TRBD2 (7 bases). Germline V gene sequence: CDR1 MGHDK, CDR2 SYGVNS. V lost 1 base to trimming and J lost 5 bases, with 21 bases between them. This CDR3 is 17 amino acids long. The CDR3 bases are TGTGCCAGCAGTGAATTCAAAGTTCGGGGGGCGCACAACGAGCAGTACTTC. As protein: CASSEFKVRGAHNEQYF.